Below, 31 T cell receptor beta chains from the same sample are listed, as sequenced in a study of T cell responses to AZD1222 COVID-19 vaccine. Method: immunoSEQ multiplex PCR; TCRdb's copy keeps in-frame clones and lacks some. The top ten clones hold over 0.95% of a sample with hundreds of thousands of clones, approximately 94% of them seen once. This specimen was peripheral blood, taken on day 0 of MenACWY control vaccination. The receptors derive from an adult in good health.

V and J are TRBV6-5 and TRBJ1-1; weak D call: TRBD1 (6 bases). Germline CDR1 is MNHEY and CDR2 is SVGAGI. The V end lost 4 bases, the J end lost 3 bases, and 15 bases lay between the germline ends. The CDR3 is 15 amino acids. The CDR3 bases are TGTGCCAGCAGTTCGGCAGGGGCTGGGGACACTGAAGCTTTCTTT. Translating gives CASSSAGAGDTEAFF.

This chain connects TRBV6-2 or TRBV6-3 to TRBJ1-3; tentatively, D is TRBD1 (6 bases). There are 14 residues in the CDR3. With 5 bases removed from V and 2 bases from J, the gap between germline ends came to 10 bases. In germline, CDR1 is MNHEY, CDR2 SVGEGT. CDR3 loop: CASSKTGTGNTIYF. Here the CDR3 DNA reads TGTGCCAGCAGTAAAACAGGGACTGGAAACACCATATATTTT.

The rearrangement links TRBV5-4 to TRBJ1-2, with 9 bases aligning to TRBD1. This CDR3 has 15 amino acids. The V segment lost 3 bases and the J segment 4 bases; nucleotides outside the gene matches: 7. Germline V CDR1 and CDR2: SGHNT, YYREEE (reference sequence). The CDR3 protein is CASSWGQGVIYGYTF. CDR3 DNA: TGTGCCAGCAGCTGGGGACAGGGAGTAATCTATGGCTACACCTTC.

This chain connects TRBV7-2 to TRBJ1-5; no clear D gene. Germline CDR1 SGHTA, CDR2 FQGNSA. Trimming left V 1 base short and J 3 bases short, with 13 bases between. The CDR3 has 16 residues. The CDR3 loop reads CASSLEPTQINQPQHF. The CDR3 DNA sequence: TGTGCCAGCAGCTTAGAGCCCACGCAGATCAATCAGCCCCAGCATTTT.

This clone showed up just once. The chain combines TRBV24-1 with TRBJ2-5; the D call may be TRBD1 or TRBD2 (6 bases each). Trimming left V 1 base short and J 5 bases short, with 16 bases between. In germline, CDR1 is KGHDR, CDR2 SFDVKD. The CDR3 has 16 amino acids. In DNA form, the CDR3 reads TGTGCCACCAGTGATTTTCGGGGGCTGGGCCAGGAGACCCAGTACTTC. Translation gives CATSDFRGLGQETQYF.

The CDR3 spells CACTLGFSGNTIYF. The DNA of the CDR3 is TGTGCCTGTACCTTGGGGTTCTCTGGAAACACCATATATTTT. The chain carries TRBV30 and TRBJ1-3; D call uncertain. Trimming cost V 6 bases and J 0 bases, with 12 bases left between them. Germline assignment: CDR1 GTSNPN and CDR2 SVGIG (reference sequence). The CDR3 sequence is 14 residues long.

The gene calls are TRBV18 and TRBJ1-5, with 7 bases matching TRBD1. V trimming: 2 bases; J trimming: 4 bases; junction bases outside the gene matches: 2. Germline V CDR1 and CDR2: KGHSH, LQKENI. This CDR3 region has 14 residues. Here the CDR3 DNA reads TGTGCCAGCTCACCAGGGACAGAGAATCAGCCCCAGCATTTT. This codes for CASSPGTENQPQHF.

The chain is built from TRBV3-1 (or the pseudogene TRBV3-2) and TRBJ1-1; D not resolved. V dropped 1 base and J dropped 2 bases, with 11 bases sitting between them. CDR3 size: 15 residues. From germline, CDR1 is LGHDT and CDR2 YNNKEL (reference sequence). CDR3 protein: CASSQAQRFNTEAFF. As DNA, the CDR3 is TGTGCCAGCAGCCAAGCTCAACGGTTCAACACTGAAGCTTTCTTT.

The V gene is TRBV6-5, the J gene TRBJ2-7; TRBD1 aligns across 11 bases. CDR3 length: 14 amino acids. Germline V gene sequence: CDR1 MNHEY, CDR2 SVGAGI. V was pared by 7 bases and J by 1 base, with 3 bases of the junction left unmatched. The CDR3: CASTRDRGSYEQYF. For the CDR3, the DNA is TGTGCCAGCACCAGGGACAGGGGGTCCTACGAGCAGTACTTC.

The chain joins TRBV7-2 to TRBJ1-5; D not certain. This CDR3 is 12 amino acids long. From germline, CDR1 is SGHTA and CDR2 FQGNSA. Trimming removed 5 bases from V and 3 bases from J, with 5 bases in between. Here the CDR3 reads CASSPLNQPQHF. The CDR3 nucleotides are TGTGCCAGCAGCCCCCTCAATCAGCCCCAGCATTTT.

V and J are TRBV15 and TRBJ1-1; no clear D. Germline V CDR1 and CDR2: LNHNV, YYDKDF (reference sequence). V was trimmed by 4 bases and J by 6 bases, leaving 27 bases between them. This CDR3 region has 18 residues. CDR3 amino acids: CATSIYPEGLAYHAEAFF. The CDR3 nucleotides are TGTGCCACCAGCATATACCCCGAGGGCTTGGCTTATCACGCTGAAGCTTTCTTT.

The chain employs TRBV28 and TRBJ1-1; D might be TRBD1 (5 bases). Germline V CDR1 and CDR2: MDHEN, SYDVKM. Trimming removed 7 bases at V and 1 base at J, with 19 bases between. CDR3 size: 16 residues. This CDR3 reads CASIPKGSLQNTEAFF. The DNA for the CDR3 is TGTGCCAGCATTCCAAAGGGGAGTCTCCAGAACACTGAAGCTTTCTTT.

This chain links TRBV6-1 with TRBJ1-2; no reliable D call. The length of the CDR3 is 15 residues. The ends were cut back, 1 base at V and 0 bases at J, with 9 bases in the middle. The germline V gene has CDR1 MNHNS and CDR2 SASEGT. In nucleotides, the CDR3 is TGTGCCAGCAGTGAAGTCGGCTCCGCTAACTATGGCTACACCTTC. Residues: CASSEVGSANYGYTF.

The rearrangement links TRBV4-1 to TRBJ1-2; D possibly corresponds to TRBD1 (5 bases). The length of the CDR3 is 15 residues. Germline assignment: CDR1 MGHRA and CDR2 YSYEKL. With 0 bases removed from V and 5 bases from J, the gap between germline ends came to 13 bases. As DNA, the CDR3 is TGCGCCAGCAGCCAAGATCTTCAGGGCGGGTATGGCTACACCTTC. This sequence encodes CASSQDLQGGYGYTF.

The chain is built from TRBV21-1 and TRBJ1-5. TRBV21-1 is a pseudogene locus. The CDR3 is made up of 11 amino acids. The CDR3 here is CARIPPQPQHF. The CDR3 coding sequence is TGTGCCAGGATACCCCCCCAGCCCCAGCATTTT.

In its sample, this clone was seen once. The CDR3 DNA reads as TGTGCCAGCAGTTACTCGGATTCAGGCTACACCTTC. Translation: CASSYSDSGYTF. The chain links TRBV6-2 or TRBV6-3 to TRBJ1-2; no firm D call. V was trimmed by 0 bases and J by 8 bases, leaving 7 bases between them. Germline CDR1 MNHEY, CDR2 SVGEGT. The CDR3 covers 12 residues.

V gene TRBV5-8 combines with J gene TRBJ1-2; 7 positions match TRBD1. The ends lost 2 bases at V and 6 bases at J; junction bases unmatched: 7. The CDR3 covers 14 residues. The germline V gene has CDR1 SGHTS and CDR2 YDEGEE. The DNA for the CDR3 is TGTGCCAGCAGCTTAGAGGAGGGGGCGAATGGCTACACCTTC. Amino acids: CASSLEEGANGYTF.

The chain combines TRBV19 with TRBJ1-3; D uncertain. The ends were cut back, 4 bases at V and 4 bases at J, with 8 bases in the middle. The CDR3 loop spans 13 amino acids. From germline, CDR1 is LNHDA and CDR2 SQIVND (reference sequence). The CDR3 DNA is TGTGCCAGTAGTAAGGTCTCCGGAAACACCATATATTTT. It specifies CASSKVSGNTIYF.

In its sample, this clone was seen once. The V call is TRBV5-5, the J call TRBJ2-3, with D unresolved. The germline V gene has CDR1 SGHKS and CDR2 YYEKEE (reference sequence). V was pared by 0 bases and J by 6 bases, with 11 bases between. The CDR3 contains 14 residues. The CDR3 protein is CASSLVGRPDTQYF. CDR3 coding DNA: TGTGCCAGCAGCTTGGTGGGTAGACCCGATACGCAGTATTTT. The full variable domain, rest sourced from reference TRBV5-5 and TRBJ2-3, is DAGVTQSPTHLIKTRGQQVTLRCSPISGHKSVSWYQQVLGQGPQFIFQYYEKEERGRGNFPDRFSARQFPNYSSELNVNALLLGDSALYLCASSLVGRPDTQYFGPGTRLTVL.

The J gene is TRBJ2-5, the V gene TRBV7-2; 13 nucleotides align to TRBD2. Germline V gene data show CDR1 as SGHTA and CDR2 as FQGNSA. V lost 5 bases and J lost 4; bases outside the gene matches: 7. The CDR3 consists of 16 residues. The CDR3 DNA reads as TGTGCCAGCAGCCAGGGGACTAGCGGGGCCCTAGAGACCCAGTACTTC. Translating it yields CASSQGTSGALETQYF.

The rearrangement links TRBV2 to TRBJ1-1; D gene ambiguous. The CDR3 loop spans 12 amino acids. Germline lookup yields CDR1 SNHLY and CDR2 FYNNEI. Trimming took off 4 bases at V and 10 bases at J, with 13 bases between the two ends. The CDR3 is CASSGDVRAAFF. CDR3 sequence (DNA): TGTGCCAGCAGTGGGGATGTGAGGGCAGCTTTCTTT.

The chain employs TRBV9 and TRBJ1-1, with D maybe TRBD1 (5 bases). Deletions cut 0 bases from V and 2 bases from J, with 14 bases between. Germline V CDR1 and CDR2: SGDLS, YYNGEE. The CDR3 has 16 amino acids. CDR3 DNA sequence: TGTGCCAGCAGCGTAGGGACGAGGGGATACAACACTGAAGCTTTCTTT. It yields the protein CASSVGTRGYNTEAFF. Drawing the rest from reference TRBV9 and TRBJ1-1, the complete variable domain is DSGVTQTPKHLITATGQRVTLRCSPRSGDLSVYWYQQSLDQGLQFLIQYYNGEERAKGNILERFSAQQFPDLHSELNLSSLELGDSALYFCASSVGTRGYNTEAFFGQGTRLTVV.

The rearrangement joins TRBV2 to TRBJ1-5, with D tentatively TRBD1 (5 bases). Germline V CDR1 and CDR2: SNHLY, FYNNEI. The CDR3 spans 15 residues. The V and J ends lost 2 bases and 5 bases respectively, with 13 bases between them. CDR3 in amino acids: CASSEMGQSHQPQHF. The CDR3 DNA is TGTGCCAGCAGTGAAATGGGGCAATCCCATCAGCCCCAGCATTTT.

The V call is TRBV2, the J call TRBJ1-3, with unresolved D. Per germline, CDR1 SNHLY and CDR2 FYNNEI. The ends were cut back, 4 bases at V and 2 bases at J, with 15 bases in the middle. The CDR3 is made up of 16 amino acids. The CDR3 is CASSGLRRSPGNTIYF. CDR3 nucleotides: TGTGCCAGCAGTGGTCTAAGGCGCTCCCCTGGAAACACCATATATTTT.

The V call is TRBV27, the J call TRBJ1-1, with 8 bases identical to TRBD1. Germline V CDR1 and CDR2: MNHEY, SMNVEV (reference sequence). This CDR3 contains 14 residues. Losses at the gene ends were 8 bases for V and 2 bases for J; bases not matched to a gene: 7. The CDR3 loop reads CASGGRGRNTEAFF. The CDR3 DNA reads TGTGCCAGCGGGGGCAGGGGGCGAAACACTGAAGCTTTCTTT.

This chain uses TRBV10-3 with TRBJ1-2; 8 bases agree with TRBD1. V shed 6 bases and J 2 bases; nucleotides not matched to a gene: 5. CDR1 and CDR2 from the germline V gene are ENHRY and SYGVKD. The CDR3 is 14 residues long. The DNA for the CDR3 is TGTGCCATCAGAGCGACAGGGGTAAACTATGGCTACACCTTC. Encoded protein: CAIRATGVNYGYTF.

The chain links TRBV27 to TRBJ2-1; D perhaps matches TRBD1 (6 bases). V was shortened by 6 bases and J by 5 bases, with 11 bases between the two germline ends. The CDR3 covers 13 residues. The germline V gene encodes CDR1 MNHEY and CDR2 SMNVEV (reference sequence). Here the CDR3 reads CASRARDNNEQFF. The DNA of the CDR3 is TGTGCCAGCAGAGCTCGGGACAACAATGAGCAGTTCTTC.

The V gene is TRBV25-1, the J gene TRBJ1-3, with D tentatively TRBD1 (6 bases). Trimming left V 9 bases short and J 0 bases short, with 9 bases between. This CDR3 has 13 amino acids. Germline CDR1 is MGHDK and CDR2 is SYGVNS. CDR3 region: CASTGSSGNTIYF. CDR3 nucleotide sequence: TGTGCCAGTACAGGGAGCTCTGGAAACACCATATATTTT. Full variable domain (missing parts from reference TRBV25-1 and TRBJ1-3): EADIYQTPRYLVIGTGKKITLECSQTMGHDKMYWYQQDPGMELHLIHYSYGVNSTEKGDLSSESTVSRIRTEHFPLTLESARPSHTSQYLCASTGSSGNTIYFGEGSWLTVV.

The sample holds a few counts of this clone. The gene calls are TRBV9 and TRBJ1-2; D gene uncertain. The CDR3 consists of 16 residues. Between the trimmed V and J ends, which lost 0 bases and 0 bases, there was a span of 12 bases. Germline V gene sequence: CDR1 SGDLS, CDR2 YYNGEE. DNA of the CDR3: TGTGCCAGCAGCGTAGGACATCTAGAAGCTAACTATGGCTACACCTTC. It yields the protein CASSVGHLEANYGYTF.

The chain joins TRBV9 to TRBJ1-3; tentatively, D is TRBD1 (5 bases). Trimming stripped 4 bases from V and 4 bases from J, with 18 bases between. The germline CDR1 and CDR2 sequences are SGDLS and YYNGEE. The CDR3 is 16 amino acids. CDR3 in amino acids: CASSPSPGSAGNTIYF. Here the CDR3 DNA reads TGTGCCAGCAGCCCGAGCCCAGGGTCGGCCGGAAACACCATATATTTT.

The chain couples TRBV7-2 to TRBJ1-4; D may be TRBD1 (5 bases). With 6 bases removed from V and 5 bases from J, the gap between germline ends came to 16 bases. In germline, CDR1 is SGHTA, CDR2 FQGNSA. The length of the CDR3 is 15 residues. CDR3 residues: CASSGHGTPNEKLFF. The CDR3 region has the DNA TGTGCCAGCAGTGGACACGGGACTCCAAATGAAAAACTGTTTTTT. Based on the CDR3 plus reference TRBV7-2 and TRBJ1-4, the full variable domain is GAGVSQSPSNKVTEKGKDVELRCDPISGHTALYWYRQSLGQGLEFLIYFQGNSAPDKSGLPSDRFSAERTGGSVSTLTIQRTQQEDSAVYLCASSGHGTPNEKLFFGSGTQLSVL.